The clone carrying this T cell receptor (beta chain) was seen at least ten times. Its specificity is not known. The sample is drawn from a study of T cells in Graves' hyperthyroidism and ophthalmopathy. Across the whole study: Once the initial diagnosis was made, peripheral blood was obtained before any treatment.

Patients aged 18 to 65 had newly diagnosed hyperthyroidism of under 2 months' duration. Clinical symptoms, serum thyroxine and TRAb, thyroid ultrasound and orbital computed tomography together formed the diagnostic basis. The study, taken as a whole, reports: In the blood, most expanded thyroid clonotypes above 0.001 appeared as well.

The CDR3 regions of TCR beta were amplified from RNA transcripts. Researchers ran a first-round RT-PCR on the TCR CDR3 using the HTBI primer set. A single record per CDR3 protein comes from TCRdb applying MiXCR to the multiplex PCR reads. The sample has approximately 520,000 distinct CDR3 sequences, about 20% seen once. Germline V gene data show CDR1 as MNHEY and CDR2 as SVGAGI. J was trimmed by 9 bases and V by 1 base; bases with no gene match: 12. This CDR3 has 15 residues. Sequencing was done on a sample of blood. This chain connects TRBV6-5 to TRBJ2-7, with TRBD1 matching over 7 bases. This clonotype originated in a man aged 18 to 30 with Graves' hyperthyroidism. The CDR3 here is CASSYLASGTDGQYF. CDR3 nucleotide sequence: TGTGCCAGCAGTTACTTAGCCTCCGGGACAGACGGGCAGTACTTC.